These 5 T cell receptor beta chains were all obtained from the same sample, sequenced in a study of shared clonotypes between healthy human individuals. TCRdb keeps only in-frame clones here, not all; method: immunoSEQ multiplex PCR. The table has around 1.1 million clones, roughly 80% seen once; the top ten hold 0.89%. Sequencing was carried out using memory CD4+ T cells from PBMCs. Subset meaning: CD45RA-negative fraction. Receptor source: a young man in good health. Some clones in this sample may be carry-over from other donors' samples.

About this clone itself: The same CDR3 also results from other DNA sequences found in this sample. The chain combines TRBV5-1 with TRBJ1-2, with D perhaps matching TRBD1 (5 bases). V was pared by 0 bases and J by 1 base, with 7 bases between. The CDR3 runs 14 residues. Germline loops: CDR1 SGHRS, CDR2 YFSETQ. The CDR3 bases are TGCGCCAGCAGCTTGGGGGACGGTAACTATGGCTACACCTTC. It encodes CASSLGDGNYGYTF.

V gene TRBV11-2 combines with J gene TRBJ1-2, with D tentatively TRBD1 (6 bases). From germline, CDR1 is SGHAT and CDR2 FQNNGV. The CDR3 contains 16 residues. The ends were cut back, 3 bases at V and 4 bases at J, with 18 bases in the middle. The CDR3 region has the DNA TGTGCCAGCAGCTTTAGTCGGGGGGCAGTTAGCTATGGCTACACCTTC. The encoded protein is CASSFSRGAVSYGYTF.

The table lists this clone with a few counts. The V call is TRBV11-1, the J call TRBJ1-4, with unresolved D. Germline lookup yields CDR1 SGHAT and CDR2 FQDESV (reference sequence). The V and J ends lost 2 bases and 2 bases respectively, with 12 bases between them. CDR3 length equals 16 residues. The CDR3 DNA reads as TGTGCCAGCAGCTTAAGATCTACTACGACTAATGAAAAACTGTTTTTT. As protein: CASSLRSTTTNEKLFF.

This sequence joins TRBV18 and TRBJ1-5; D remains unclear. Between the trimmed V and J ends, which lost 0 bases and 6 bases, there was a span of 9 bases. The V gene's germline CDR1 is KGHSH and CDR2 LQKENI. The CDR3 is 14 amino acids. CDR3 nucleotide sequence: TGTGCCAGCTCACCACCGGCCACTACTCAGCCCCAGCATTTT. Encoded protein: CASSPPATTQPQHF.

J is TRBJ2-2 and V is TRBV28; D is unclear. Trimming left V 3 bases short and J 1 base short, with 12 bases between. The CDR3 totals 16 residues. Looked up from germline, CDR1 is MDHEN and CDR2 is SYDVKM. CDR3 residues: CASSFYTTLNTGELFF. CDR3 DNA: TGTGCCAGCAGTTTTTATACTACCCTGAACACCGGGGAGCTGTTTTTT.